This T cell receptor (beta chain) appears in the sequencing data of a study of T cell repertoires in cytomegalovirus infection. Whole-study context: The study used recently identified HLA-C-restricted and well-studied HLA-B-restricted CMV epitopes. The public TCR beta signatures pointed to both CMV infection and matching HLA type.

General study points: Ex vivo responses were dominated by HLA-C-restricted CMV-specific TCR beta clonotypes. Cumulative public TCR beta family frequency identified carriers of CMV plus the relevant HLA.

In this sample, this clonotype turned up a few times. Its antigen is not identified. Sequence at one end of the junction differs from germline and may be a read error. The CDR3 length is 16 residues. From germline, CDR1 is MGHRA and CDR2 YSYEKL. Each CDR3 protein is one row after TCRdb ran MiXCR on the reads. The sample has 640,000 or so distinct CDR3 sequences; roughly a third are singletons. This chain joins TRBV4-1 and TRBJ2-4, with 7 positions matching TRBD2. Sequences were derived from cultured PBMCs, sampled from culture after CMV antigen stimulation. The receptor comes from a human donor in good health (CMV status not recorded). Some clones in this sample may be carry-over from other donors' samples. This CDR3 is CASSPVGGMAKNIQYF. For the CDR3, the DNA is TGTGCCAGCAGCCCAGTGGGGGGGATGGCCAAAAACATTCAGTACTTC.